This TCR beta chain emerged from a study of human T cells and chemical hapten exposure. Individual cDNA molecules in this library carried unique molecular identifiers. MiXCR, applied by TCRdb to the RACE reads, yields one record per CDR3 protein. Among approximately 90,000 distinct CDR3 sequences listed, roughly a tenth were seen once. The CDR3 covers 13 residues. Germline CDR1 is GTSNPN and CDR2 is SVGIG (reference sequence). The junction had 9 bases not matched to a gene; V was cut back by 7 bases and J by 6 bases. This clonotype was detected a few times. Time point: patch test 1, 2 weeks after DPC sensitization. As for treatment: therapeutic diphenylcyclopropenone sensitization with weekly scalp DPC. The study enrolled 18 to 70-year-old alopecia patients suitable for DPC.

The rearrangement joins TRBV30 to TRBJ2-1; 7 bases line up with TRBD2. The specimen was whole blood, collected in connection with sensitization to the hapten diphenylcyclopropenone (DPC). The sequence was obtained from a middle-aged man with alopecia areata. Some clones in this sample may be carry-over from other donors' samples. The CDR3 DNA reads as TGTGCCTCGGTAAGGGCTAGCGGCAATGAGCAGTTCTTC. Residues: CASVRASGNEQFF.